This TCR beta chain was identified during a study of blood T cell repertoires in COVID-19. Study at large: Acute and convalescent COVID-19 specimens originated in the United States, Italy and Spain. PBMCs, B-cell-depleted T cells, or T cells provided the cDNA or gDNA that made up the material.

Germline CDR1 SGHRS, CDR2 YFSETQ. V was trimmed by 4 bases and J by 1 base, leaving 8 bases between them. The CDR3 length is 13 residues. Per the original data handling: Estimated nucleated cell counts came from reference gene primer amplification. Profiling relied on immunoSEQ multiplex PCR, and the TCRdb table lists in-frame clones only, not all of them. V, J and clone size reflect that table, while D and trimming were determined from the DNA. The sample gives approximately 210,000 clones, approximately 84% of which show up once; about 7.3% is in the top ten. Sequenced material: peripheral blood. The J gene is TRBJ1-1, the V gene TRBV5-1; D is possibly TRBD1 (6 bases). The origin of this receptor is a woman between 50 and 59 years old with active or convalescent COVID-19. In DNA form, the CDR3 reads TGCGCCAGCAGCCGGACAGCGAACACTGAAGCTTTCTTT. This codes for CASSRTANTEAFF.